This T cell receptor (beta chain) originates from a study of blood T cell repertoires in COVID-19. Background on the study: Acute and convalescent COVID-19 samples came from the United States, Italy and Spain.

The length of the CDR3 is 14 residues. Germline values: CDR1 LGHNA, CDR2 YSLEER. Trimming stripped 2 bases from V and 6 bases from J, with 13 bases between. Enrolled through a virtual design, the participants were between roughly 18 and 90 years of age and came from around 25 US areas. In assigning cohorts, the study relied on participant-reported clinical history. The repertoire was sequenced with immunoSEQ multiplex PCR; TCRdb's copy has only in-frame clones and lacks some. Among around 220,000 clones listed, around 81% were seen once. The chain is built from TRBV4-3 and TRBJ1-1, with D uncertain. The TCR comes from a woman in her thirties or forties with acute COVID-19. Sequenced input: PBMCs or T cells enriched from blood (not recorded which). CDR3 in DNA: TGCGCCAGCAGCCAATTCCGGGGTATCGCTGAAGCTTTCTTT. Its translation: CASSQFRGIAEAFF.